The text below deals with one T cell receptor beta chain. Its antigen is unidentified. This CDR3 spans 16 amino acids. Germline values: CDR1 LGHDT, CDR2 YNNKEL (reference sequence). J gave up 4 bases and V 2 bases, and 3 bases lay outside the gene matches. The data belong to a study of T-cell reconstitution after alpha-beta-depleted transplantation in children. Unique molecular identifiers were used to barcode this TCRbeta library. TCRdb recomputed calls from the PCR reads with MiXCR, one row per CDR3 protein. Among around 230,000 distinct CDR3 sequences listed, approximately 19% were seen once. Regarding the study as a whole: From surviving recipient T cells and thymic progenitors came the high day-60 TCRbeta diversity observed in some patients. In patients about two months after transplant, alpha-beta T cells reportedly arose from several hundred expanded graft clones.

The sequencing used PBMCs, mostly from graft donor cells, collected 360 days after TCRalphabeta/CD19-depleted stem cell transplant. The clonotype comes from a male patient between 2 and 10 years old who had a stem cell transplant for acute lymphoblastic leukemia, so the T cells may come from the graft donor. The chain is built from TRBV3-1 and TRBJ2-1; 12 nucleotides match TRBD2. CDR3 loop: CASSQLAGGGYNEQFF. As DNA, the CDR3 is TGTGCCAGCAGCCAACTAGCGGGAGGGGGGTACAATGAGCAGTTCTTC.